This T cell receptor beta chain was identified during a study of shared clonotypes between healthy human individuals. Only one count was recorded for this clone. The donors, healthy adults who were HIV-negative, had experienced no recent acute infections or vaccinations. Investigators divided CD4+ cells into CD45RA+ naive and CD45RA-negative memory subsets. Germline lookup yields CDR1 SGHTS and CDR2 YDEGEE. V dropped 6 bases and J dropped 4; count of bases not matched to a gene: 12. CDR3 length: 16 residues. Sorted-subset replicate PCR reactions contained roughly 200 ng DNA, corresponding to about 30,000 T cell genomes. Measured with immunoSEQ multiplex PCR; TCRdb has only the in-frame clones, and not every one. The table lists some 1,100,000 clones, around 78% of them singletons.

The chain employs TRBV5-8 and TRBJ1-5; 8 bases map to TRBD1. The source material was memory CD4+ T cells from PBMCs. Subset defined: CD45RA-negative fraction. This clonotype was obtained from a man aged 18 to 30 in good health. Some clones in this sample may be carry-over from other donors' samples. The CDR3 protein is CASTDGQGRRNQPQHF. The DNA for the CDR3 is TGTGCCAGCACCGATGGACAGGGACGTCGGAATCAGCCCCAGCATTTT.